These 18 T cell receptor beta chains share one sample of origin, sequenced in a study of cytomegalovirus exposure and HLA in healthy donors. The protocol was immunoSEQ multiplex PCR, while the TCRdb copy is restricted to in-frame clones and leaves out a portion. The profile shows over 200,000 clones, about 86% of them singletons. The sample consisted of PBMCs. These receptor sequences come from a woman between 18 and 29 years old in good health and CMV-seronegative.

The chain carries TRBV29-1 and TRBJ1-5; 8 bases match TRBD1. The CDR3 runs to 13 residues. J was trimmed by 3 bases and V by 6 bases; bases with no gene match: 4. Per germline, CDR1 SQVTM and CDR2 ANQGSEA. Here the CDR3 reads CSVETGVNQPQHF. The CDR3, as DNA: TGCAGCGTGGAGACAGGGGTCAATCAGCCCCAGCATTTT.

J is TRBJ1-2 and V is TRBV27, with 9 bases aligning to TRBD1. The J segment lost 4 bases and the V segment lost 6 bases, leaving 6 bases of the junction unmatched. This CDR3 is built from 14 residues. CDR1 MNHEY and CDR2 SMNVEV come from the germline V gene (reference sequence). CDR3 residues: CASRGQGLSYGYTF. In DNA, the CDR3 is TGTGCCAGCAGGGGACAGGGCCTCAGCTATGGCTACACCTTC.

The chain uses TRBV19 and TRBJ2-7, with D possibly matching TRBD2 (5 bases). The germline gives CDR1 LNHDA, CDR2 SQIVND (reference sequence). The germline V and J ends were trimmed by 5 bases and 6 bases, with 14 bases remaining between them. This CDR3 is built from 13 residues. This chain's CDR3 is CASSSGNWGEQYF. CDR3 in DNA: TGTGCCAGTAGTTCGGGGAATTGGGGCGAGCAGTACTTC. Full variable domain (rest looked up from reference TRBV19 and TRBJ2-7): DGGITQSPKYLFRKEGQNVTLSCEQNLNHDAMYWYRQDPGQGLRLIYYSQIVNDFQKGDIAEGYSVSREKKESFPLTVTSAQKNPTAFYLCASSSGNWGEQYFGPGTRLTVT.

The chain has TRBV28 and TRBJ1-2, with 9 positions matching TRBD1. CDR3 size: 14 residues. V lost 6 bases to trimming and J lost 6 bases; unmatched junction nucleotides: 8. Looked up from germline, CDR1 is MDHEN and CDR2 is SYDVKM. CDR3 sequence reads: CASSRTGAWDGYTF. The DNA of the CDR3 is TGTGCCAGCAGCAGGACAGGGGCGTGGGATGGCTACACCTTC.

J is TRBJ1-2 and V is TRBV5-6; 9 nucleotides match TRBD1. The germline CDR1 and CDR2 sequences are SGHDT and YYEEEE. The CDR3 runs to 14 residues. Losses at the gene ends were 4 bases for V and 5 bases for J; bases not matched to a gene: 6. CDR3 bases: TGTGCCAGCAGCCTGGTGGGACAGGGTTATGGCTACACCTTC. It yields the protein CASSLVGQGYGYTF.

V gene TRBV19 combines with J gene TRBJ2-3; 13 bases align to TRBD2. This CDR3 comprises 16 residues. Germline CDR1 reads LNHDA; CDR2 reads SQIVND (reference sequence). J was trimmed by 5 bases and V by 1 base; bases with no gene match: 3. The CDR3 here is CASSIGLAGGVDTQYF. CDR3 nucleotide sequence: TGTGCCAGTAGTATAGGACTAGCGGGAGGAGTAGATACGCAGTATTTT.

CDR3 amino acids: CASSERDSSLFNYGYTF. CDR3 sequence (DNA): TGTGCCAGCAGTGAGAGGGACAGCTCACTTTTTAACTATGGCTACACCTTC. V and J are TRBV5-4 and TRBJ1-2; 7 bases agree with TRBD1. The trim removed 5 bases at V and 1 base at J, leaving 14 bases unmatched. Germline lookup yields CDR1 SGHNT and CDR2 YYREEE (reference sequence). There are 17 residues in the CDR3.

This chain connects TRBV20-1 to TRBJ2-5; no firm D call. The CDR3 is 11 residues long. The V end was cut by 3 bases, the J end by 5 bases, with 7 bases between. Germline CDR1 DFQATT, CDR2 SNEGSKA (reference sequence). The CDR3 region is CSASQRETQYF. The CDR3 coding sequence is TGCAGTGCTAGTCAGAGGGAGACCCAGTACTTC.

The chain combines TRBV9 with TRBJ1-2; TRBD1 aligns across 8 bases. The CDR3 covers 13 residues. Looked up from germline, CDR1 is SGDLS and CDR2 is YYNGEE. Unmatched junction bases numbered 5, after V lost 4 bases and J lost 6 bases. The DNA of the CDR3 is TGTGCCAGCAGCACCGACAGGGGACATGGCTACACCTTC. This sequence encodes CASSTDRGHGYTF. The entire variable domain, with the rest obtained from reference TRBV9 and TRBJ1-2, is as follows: DSGVTQTPKHLITATGQRVTLRCSPRSGDLSVYWYQQSLDQGLQFLIQYYNGEERAKGNILERFSAQQFPDLHSELNLSSLELGDSALYFCASSTDRGHGYTFGSGTRLTVV.

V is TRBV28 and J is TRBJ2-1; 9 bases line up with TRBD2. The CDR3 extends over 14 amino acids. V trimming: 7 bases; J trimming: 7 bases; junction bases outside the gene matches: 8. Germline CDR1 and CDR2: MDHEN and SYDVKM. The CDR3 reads CASIVAGDRNEQFF. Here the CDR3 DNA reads TGTGCCAGCATCGTAGCGGGAGATCGAAATGAGCAGTTCTTC.

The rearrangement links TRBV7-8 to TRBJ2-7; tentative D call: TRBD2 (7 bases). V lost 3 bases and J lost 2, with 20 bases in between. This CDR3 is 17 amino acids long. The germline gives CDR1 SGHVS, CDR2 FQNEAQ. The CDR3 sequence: CASSLPGGGSLPYEQYF. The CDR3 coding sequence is TGTGCCAGCAGCTTGCCTGGGGGCGGGAGCCTCCCCTACGAGCAGTACTTC.

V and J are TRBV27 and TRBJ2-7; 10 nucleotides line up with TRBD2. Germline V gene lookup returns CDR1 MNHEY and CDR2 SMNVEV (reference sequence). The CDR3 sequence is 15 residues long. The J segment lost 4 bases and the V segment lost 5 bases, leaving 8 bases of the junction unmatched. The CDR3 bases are TGTGCCAGCAGTCTGACGACTAGCGGGCTTTACGAGCAGTACTTC. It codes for CASSLTTSGLYEQYF.

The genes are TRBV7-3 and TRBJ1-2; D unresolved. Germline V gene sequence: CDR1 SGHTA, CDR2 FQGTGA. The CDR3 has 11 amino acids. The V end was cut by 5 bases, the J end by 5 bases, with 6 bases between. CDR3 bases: TGTGCCAGCAGCCCACAGTATGGCTACACCTTC. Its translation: CASSPQYGYTF.

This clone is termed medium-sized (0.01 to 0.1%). The CDR3 DNA sequence: TGTGCCAGCAGCTTAGACAGACCCGAGCAGTACTTC. Its translation: CASSLDRPEQYF. The rearrangement links TRBV7-8 to TRBJ2-7; D gene ambiguous. The CDR3 runs 12 residues. Germline V lookup: CDR1 SGHVS, CDR2 FQNEAQ. Trimming stripped 1 base from V and 6 bases from J, with 7 bases between.

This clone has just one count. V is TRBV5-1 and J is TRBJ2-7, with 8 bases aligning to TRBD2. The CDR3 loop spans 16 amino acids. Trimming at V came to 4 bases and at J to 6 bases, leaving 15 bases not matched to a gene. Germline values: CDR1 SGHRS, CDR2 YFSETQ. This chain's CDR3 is CASSHTGTRHFGEQYF. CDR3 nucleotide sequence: TGCGCCAGCAGCCATACCGGGACTAGACACTTTGGCGAGCAGTACTTC.

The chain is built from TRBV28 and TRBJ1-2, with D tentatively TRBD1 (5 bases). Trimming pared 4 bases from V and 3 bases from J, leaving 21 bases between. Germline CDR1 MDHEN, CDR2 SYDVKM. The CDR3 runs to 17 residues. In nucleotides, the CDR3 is TGTGCCAGCAGTTCCCCCTCCCCGGGGGGTAGGCACTATGGCTACACCTTC. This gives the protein CASSSPSPGGRHYGYTF.

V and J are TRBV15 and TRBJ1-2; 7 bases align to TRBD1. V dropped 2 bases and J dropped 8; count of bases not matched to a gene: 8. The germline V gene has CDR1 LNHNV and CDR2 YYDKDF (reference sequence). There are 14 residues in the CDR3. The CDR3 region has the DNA TGTGCCACCAGCAGAATAAACAGGGGCCGGGGCTACACCTTC. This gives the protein CATSRINRGRGYTF.

The CDR3 DNA is TGTGCCAGCAGTCCCCGGGGGGTTCGGGAGCAGTACTTC. Amino acids: CASSPRGVREQYF. The chain is built from TRBV27 and TRBJ2-7; 7 nucleotides match TRBD2. J was trimmed by 7 bases and V by 5 bases; bases with no gene match: 8. The germline V gene has CDR1 MNHEY and CDR2 SMNVEV (reference sequence). The CDR3 is 13 amino acids.